These 4 T cell receptor beta chains originate from one sample sequenced in a study of blood T cell repertoires in COVID-19. Generated by immunoSEQ multiplex PCR, the TCRdb table keeps only in-frame clones and is missing some. The table has around 130,000 clones, around 87% seen once. The sequencing sample was made of peripheral blood. These receptor sequences come from a woman aged 45 to 65 with acute or convalescent COVID-19.

This chain links TRBV4-1 with TRBJ2-3, with 8 nucleotides matching TRBD1. The CDR3 extends over 16 amino acids. V lost 4 bases to trimming and J lost 2 bases; unmatched junction nucleotides: 8. Germline CDR1 MGHRA, CDR2 YSYEKL. DNA of the CDR3: TGCGCCAGCAGCCGGGGGACAGGTAGCCTCACAGATACGCAGTATTTT. This encodes CASSRGTGSLTDTQYF.

This chain connects TRBV11-2 to TRBJ2-7, with 9 nucleotides matching TRBD2. The CDR3 extends over 14 amino acids. The V gene's germline CDR1 is SGHAT and CDR2 FQNNGV. The ends lost 5 bases at V and 2 bases at J; junction bases unmatched: 4. The CDR3 nucleotides are TGTGCCAGCAGCGGTGCTAGCGGGGCCTACGAGCAGTACTTC. Its translation: CASSGASGAYEQYF.

The V call is TRBV6-2 or TRBV6-3, the J call TRBJ2-3; 12 bases are shared with TRBD2. CDR3 length: 16 amino acids. CDR1 MNHEY and CDR2 SVGEGT come from the germline V gene. With V trimmed by 6 bases and J by 2 bases, 6 bases remained unmatched. As DNA, the CDR3 is TGTGCCAGCAGCCCTGGACTAGCGGGATCCACAGATACGCAGTATTTT. Its protein product is CASSPGLAGSTDTQYF.

The CDR3 here is CASSSGVASGSGTGELFF. CDR3 in DNA: TGTGCCAGCAGTTCCGGCGTGGCTAGCGGGAGCGGGACCGGGGAGCTGTTTTTT. The chain joins TRBV5-4 to TRBJ2-2; 10 nucleotides agree with TRBD2. The CDR3 is 18 amino acids. V was clipped by 5 bases and J by 5 bases; unmatched bases: 15. Germline CDR1 is SGHNT and CDR2 is YYREEE (reference sequence).